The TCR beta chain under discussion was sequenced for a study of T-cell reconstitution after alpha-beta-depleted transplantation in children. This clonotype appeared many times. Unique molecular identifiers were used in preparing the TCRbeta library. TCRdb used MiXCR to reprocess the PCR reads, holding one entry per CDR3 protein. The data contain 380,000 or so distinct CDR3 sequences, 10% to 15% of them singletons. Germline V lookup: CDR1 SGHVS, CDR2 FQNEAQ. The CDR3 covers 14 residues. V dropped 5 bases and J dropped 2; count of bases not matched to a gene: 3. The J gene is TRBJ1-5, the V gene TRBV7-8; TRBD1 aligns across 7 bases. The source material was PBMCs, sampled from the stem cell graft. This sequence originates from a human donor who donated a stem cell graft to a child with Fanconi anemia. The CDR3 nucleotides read TGTGCCAGCAGCCCCGACAGGGGCAATCAGCCCCAGCATTTT. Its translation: CASSPDRGNQPQHF.